This T cell receptor (beta chain) was retrieved from a study of blood T cell repertoires in COVID-19. Study details: Collection of acute and convalescent COVID-19 samples took place in the United States, Italy and Spain. Sources were T cells, B-cell-depleted T cells, or PBMCs; the material itself was cDNA or gDNA.

This clone occurred a few times. Trimming took off 4 bases at V and 5 bases at J, with 10 bases between the two ends. The CDR3 has 12 amino acids. The germline V gene encodes CDR1 SGHRS and CDR2 YFSETQ. Authors' analysis steps: Reference gene primer amplification yielded estimated nucleated cell counts. Here immunoSEQ multiplex PCR was the method, and the copy in TCRdb shows in-frame clones only, minus some. That table gives V, J and clone size, and the DNA gave D and trimming. The table has about 87,000 clones, roughly 76% seen once. The chain carries TRBV5-1 and TRBJ2-7; no reliable D call. This TCR was sampled from a woman between 45 and 65 years old with acute or convalescent COVID-19. The sequencing sample was made of peripheral blood. The CDR3 DNA is TGCGCCAGCAGCCCGGAGTTCCACGAGCAGTACTTC. Translated: CASSPEFHEQYF. Variable domain in full (rest from reference TRBV5-1 and TRBJ2-7): KAGVTQTPRYLIKTRGQQVTLSCSPISGHRSVSWYQQTPGQGLQFLFEYFSETQRNKGNFPGRFSGRQFSNSRSEMNVSTLELGDSALYLCASSPEFHEQYFGPGTRLTVT.